This passage covers 18 T cell receptor beta chains from one sample sequenced in a study of neurological immune-mediated disorders. From the 5' RACE reads, TCRdb called clonotypes with MiXCR, one entry per CDR3 protein. The sample has about 33,000 distinct CDR3 sequences, roughly 1.6% seen once. Source material: PBMCs. The origin of the receptors is a woman in her 30s with multiple sclerosis.

This clonotype was observed many times. The chain has TRBV6-2 or TRBV6-3 and TRBJ1-3; no firm D call. Germline V gene sequence: CDR1 MNHEY, CDR2 SVGEGT. With 7 bases removed from V and 1 base from J, the gap between germline ends came to 14 bases. This CDR3 comprises 15 residues. The CDR3 reads CASIPDGRSGNTIYF. CDR3 DNA: TGTGCCAGCATTCCGGACGGACGTTCTGGAAACACCATATATTTT.

This clonotype came up many times. CDR3 sequence: CASSWGLRRVTEAFF. The CDR3 DNA follows: TGTGCCAGCAGCTGGGGGTTAAGAAGAGTCACTGAAGCTTTCTTT. The chain links TRBV12-3 or TRBV12-4 to TRBJ1-1; a weak D match, TRBD1 (5 bases). V lost 6 bases to trimming and J lost 4 bases, with 18 bases between them. CDR3 length equals 15 residues.

This clonotype was counted at least ten times. The chain carries TRBV5-1 and TRBJ2-7; D remains unclear. The V end was cut by 4 bases, the J end by 7 bases, with 27 bases between. This CDR3 region has 17 residues. The germline gives CDR1 SGHRS, CDR2 YFSETQ. The CDR3 sequence: CASSPFSSMIPSREQYF. In DNA, the CDR3 is TGCGCCAGCAGCCCCTTTAGTAGCATGATACCTTCGAGGGAGCAGTACTTC.

This clonotype was picked up many times. The CDR3 DNA reads TGTGCCAGCAGCTATGCCCGAAATTCACCCCTCCACTTT. This codes for CASSYARNSPLHF. The chain is built from TRBV14 and TRBJ1-6; unclear D gene. Germline CDR1 and CDR2: SGHDN and FVKESK. Trimming took off 5 bases at V and 7 bases at J, with 9 bases between the two ends. The CDR3 length is 13 residues.

Only a few counts were recorded for this clonotype. The rearrangement uses TRBV12-3 or TRBV12-4 and TRBJ2-7; D is uncertain. V shed 10 bases and J shed 5 bases, with 18 bases lying between them. The CDR3 totals 13 residues. The CDR3 nucleotides are TGTGCCATCTACATCGATGGTAGTGACGAGCAGTACTTC. The encoded protein is CAIYIDGSDEQYF.

This clonotype was seen at least ten times. The chain joins TRBV7-6 to TRBJ2-5; 8 bases are shared with TRBD2. The germline V gene has CDR1 SGHVS and CDR2 FNYEAQ. This CDR3 has 17 amino acids. The ends lost 1 base at V and 7 bases at J; junction bases unmatched: 14. CDR3 coding DNA: TGTGCCAGCAGCTTAGGGGGGATAGCGGGGCCGGAAGGGACCCAGTACTTC. This codes for CASSLGGIAGPEGTQYF.

The table lists this clonotype with many counts. The chain couples TRBV9 to TRBJ1-1; D remains ambiguous. The V gene's germline CDR1 is SGDLS and CDR2 YYNGEE. Trimming left V 5 bases short and J 5 bases short, with 13 bases between. The CDR3 extends over 13 amino acids. CDR3 in amino acids: CASSQIGETEAFF. The CDR3 coding sequence is TGTGCCAGCAGTCAGATCGGGGAGACTGAAGCTTTCTTT.

This clonotype occurred many times. The CDR3, as DNA: TGTGCCATCATTTCCGAGGACAGCTACGAGCAGTACTTC. Translating gives CAIISEDSYEQYF. The chain couples TRBV2 to TRBJ2-7, with D possibly matching TRBD1 (6 bases). The germline V gene encodes CDR1 SNHLY and CDR2 FYNNEI. The CDR3 has 13 residues. The ends were cut back, 10 bases at V and 3 bases at J, with 16 bases in the middle.

This clonotype has a count of ten or more. The V gene is TRBV20-1, the J gene TRBJ2-1; D unclear. Trimming left V 2 bases short and J 5 bases short, with 4 bases between. Germline values: CDR1 DFQATT, CDR2 SNEGSKA (reference sequence). CDR3 length: 11 residues. The CDR3 loop is CSARYNNEQFF. The DNA of the CDR3 is TGCAGTGCTAGATATAACAATGAGCAGTTCTTC.

This clonotype was picked up many times. CDR3: CASSLGQGEAFF. Here the CDR3 DNA reads TGCGCCAGCAGCCTCGGACAGGGTGAAGCTTTCTTT. V is TRBV5-1 and J is TRBJ1-1, with 8 nucleotides matching TRBD1. The CDR3 totals 12 residues. With V trimmed by 4 bases and J by 7 bases, 3 bases remained unmatched. Germline V gene data show CDR1 as SGHRS and CDR2 as YFSETQ.

This clonotype was counted ten times or more. V gene TRBV5-5 combines with J gene TRBJ2-5, with TRBD2 matching over 14 bases. V lost 0 bases, J lost 5 bases, and 6 bases stayed unmatched. Germline V gene lookup returns CDR1 SGHKS and CDR2 YYEKEE (reference sequence). This CDR3 is 17 amino acids long. CDR3 coding DNA: TGTGCCAGCAGCTTGGACGGACTAGCGGGGGGCAGTGAGACCCAGTACTTC. As protein: CASSLDGLAGGSETQYF.

At least ten counts were recorded for this clonotype. The chain recombines TRBV5-4 with TRBJ2-7; 7 bases agree with TRBD1. The CDR3 has 12 residues. Trimming removed 4 bases from V and 2 bases from J; junction bases left unmatched: 0. CDR1 and CDR2 from the germline V gene are SGHNT and YYREEE (reference sequence). CDR3 amino acids: CASSQGAYEQYF. The DNA for the CDR3 is TGTGCCAGCAGCCAGGGGGCCTACGAGCAGTACTTC.

This clonotype came up many times. J is TRBJ1-2 and V is TRBV5-6, with 7 nucleotides matching TRBD1. The V and J ends lost 2 bases and 6 bases, in that order; junction bases with no gene match: 4. The germline CDR1 and CDR2 sequences are SGHDT and YYEEEE. This CDR3 comprises 13 residues. This CDR3 reads CASSFGTDHGYTF. The CDR3 nucleotides are TGTGCCAGCAGCTTCGGGACAGACCATGGCTACACCTTC. Looking up the rest from reference TRBV5-6 and TRBJ1-2 gives the full variable domain: DAGVTQSPTHLIKTRGQQVTLRCSPKSGHDTVSWYQQALGQGPQFIFQYYEEEERQRGNFPDRFSGHQFPNYSSELNVNALLLGDSALYLCASSFGTDHGYTFGSGTRLTVV.

This clonotype has a count of ten or more. The chain joins TRBV9 to TRBJ1-1, with TRBD1 identical over 8 bases. Trimming took 2 bases from V and 6 from J; bases not matched to a gene: 12. This CDR3 has 16 residues. Germline V gene data show CDR1 as SGDLS and CDR2 as YYNGEE. CDR3 coding DNA: TGTGCCAGCAGCGTGCGACAGGGGATCGCAATGTCTGAAGCTTTCTTT. It translates to CASSVRQGIAMSEAFF. Variable domain in full (rest from reference TRBV9 and TRBJ1-1): DSGVTQTPKHLITATGQRVTLRCSPRSGDLSVYWYQQSLDQGLQFLIQYYNGEERAKGNILERFSAQQFPDLHSELNLSSLELGDSALYFCASSVRQGIAMSEAFFGQGTRLTVV.

This clonotype was counted at least ten times. The chain links TRBV10-3 to TRBJ2-7, with TRBD1 matching 7 bases. V lost 2 bases and J lost 5; bases outside the gene matches: 6. CDR1 is ENHRY and CDR2 is SYGVKD in the germline V gene. The CDR3 has 14 amino acids. The CDR3 region has the DNA TGTGCCATCAGTGAGCGACAGGGCGCGAACGAGCAGTACTTC. Translated, it gives CAISERQGANEQYF.

This clonotype appeared many times. V usage is TRBV12-3 or TRBV12-4 and J usage is TRBJ1-4; 7 nucleotides agree with TRBD1. The CDR3 spans 14 residues. V shed 11 bases, J shed 8 bases, and the junction held 14 bases outside the gene matches. The CDR3 protein is CASTPQGVGEKLFF. CDR3 nucleotide sequence: TGTGCCTCCACCCCCCAGGGGGTAGGGGAAAAACTGTTTTTT.

This sequence joins TRBV11-3 and TRBJ2-2; D remains unclear. Trimming cost V 2 bases and J 7 bases, with 8 bases left between them. This CDR3 has 13 residues. CDR1 and CDR2 (germline): SGHNT, YENEEA. The CDR3 nucleotides are TGTGCCAGCAGCTTAACAACAGTCGGGGAGCTGTTTTTT. Residues: CASSLTTVGELFF.

This clonotype is termed medium-sized. V and J are TRBV5-5 and TRBJ2-1, with TRBD2 as a possible D gene (5 bases). CDR3 length equals 12 residues. The germline gives CDR1 SGHKS, CDR2 YYEKEE (reference sequence). Trimming left V 5 bases short and J 9 bases short, with 12 bases between. The CDR3 loop is CASRVGEGEQFF. Here the CDR3 DNA reads TGTGCCAGCAGAGTCGGAGAGGGTGAGCAGTTCTTC.